This T cell receptor (beta chain) was profiled in a study of CD8 T cells in Susac syndrome. The germline V gene encodes CDR1 LGHNA and CDR2 YSLEER. The ends were cut back, 1 base at V and 5 bases at J, with 11 bases in the middle. The CDR3 spans 14 residues. Random hexamers primed reverse transcription of 0.5 to 1 ug RNA. TCRdb re-derived calls from the immunoSEQ multiplex PCR reads in MiXCR, one entry per CDR3 protein. The table lists some 70,000 distinct CDR3 sequences, just under 95% of them singletons. This chain uses TRBV4-3 with TRBJ1-1, with no clear D. This clonotype was obtained from a human donor with multiple sclerosis. Sequenced sample: CD8+ T cells from PBMCs. CDR3 loop: CASSQGATGTEAFF. The CDR3 DNA is TGCGCCAGCAGCCAAGGAGCCACGGGTACTGAAGCTTTCTTT.